This T cell receptor (beta chain) was profiled in a study of blood T cells in healthy people across ages. Regarding the study as a whole: Possibly, changes in expanded clonotypes were confounded because donor CMV status was unknown.

As for this clonotype: What it recognizes is unknown.

The extraction recovered at least 5.5 micrograms of total RNA per sample. Combining a sample-barcoded 5' primer with a J-beta primer mix, a second PCR ran for about 6 to 11 cycles. Via MiXCR, TCRdb re-called the 5' RACE reads, giving one row per CDR3 protein. Among roughly 900,000 distinct CDR3 sequences listed, roughly 50% were seen once. The germline CDR1 and CDR2 sequences are LGHDT and YNNKEL (reference sequence). V lost 3 bases to trimming and J lost 0 bases, with 15 bases between them. The CDR3 spans 17 residues. This clonotype was obtained from a man aged 30-40 years in good health. The V and J genes are TRBV3-1 and TRBJ2-1; D is unresolved. Input material: blood. The CDR3 coding sequence is TGTGCCAGCAGCCATCACAGACTCGCCATCTCCTACAATGAGCAGTTCTTC. Encoded protein: CASSHHRLAISYNEQFF.